The sequence of this T cell receptor beta chain was determined in a study of response to subunit inactivated influenza vaccine. This clonotype was observed at least ten times. TCRdb re-called the RT-PCR reads with MiXCR, one entry per CDR3 protein. Here the sample spans around 490,000 distinct CDR3 sequences, 6% to 9% being singletons. Germline lookup yields CDR1 MGHDK and CDR2 SYGVNS. CDR3 length: 14 amino acids. V gave up 6 bases and J gave up 4 bases; unmatched junction bases: 8. Sample: PBMCs from blood, taken around 25 months after vaccination. This clonotype was obtained from a man between 50 and 69 years old who received an inactivated influenza vaccine. The chain recombines TRBV25-1 with TRBJ2-7; TRBD2 matches 8 bases. CDR3 sequence reads: CASRPASGSYEQYF. The DNA for the CDR3 is TGTGCCAGCAGACCCGCCAGCGGGAGTTACGAGCAGTACTTC.